The 31 T cell receptor beta chains below come from one sample, sequenced in a study of response to subunit inactivated influenza vaccine. TCRdb independently ran MiXCR on the RT-PCR reads; one entry per CDR3 protein. This table has 700,000 to 800,000 distinct CDR3 sequences, 18% appearing once. The sequences come from PBMCs from blood, collected 5 to 6 days after vaccination. All receptors come from a man aged 50-59 years who received an inactivated influenza vaccine.

This clonotype turned up a few times. V and J are TRBV14 and TRBJ1-5; D gene ambiguous. Germline-derived CDR1 and CDR2 are SGHDN and FVKESK. The CDR3 length is 13 residues. The germline V and J ends were trimmed by 2 bases and 5 bases, with 7 bases remaining between them. The CDR3 bases are TGTGCCAGCAGCCAATCTTCGCATCAGCCCCAGCATTTT. It translates to CASSQSSHQPQHF.

This clonotype occurred a few times. This may come from a read error, since a much larger clone is one base off. This chain joins TRBV12-3 or TRBV12-4 and TRBJ1-2; TRBD1 matches at 7 bases. J lost 4 bases, V lost 7 bases, and 6 bases had no gene match. This CDR3 region has 13 residues. In DNA form, the CDR3 reads TGTGCCAGCACCTCGACAGGGTTCTATGGCTACACCTTC. Protein product: CASTSTGFYGYTF.

The V call is TRBV7-2, the J call TRBJ2-5, with 12 bases that match TRBD2. Germline assignment: CDR1 SGHTA and CDR2 FQGNSA. The CDR3 loop spans 16 amino acids. J lost 2 bases, V lost 0 bases, and 1 base had no gene match. CDR3 in amino acids: CASSLAGTSGQETQYF. CDR3 DNA sequence: TGTGCCAGCAGCTTAGCTGGGACTAGCGGGCAAGAGACCCAGTACTTC.

This chain connects TRBV29-1 to TRBJ2-3; TRBD2 agrees at 9 bases. Germline CDR1 SQVTM, CDR2 ANQGSEA. This CDR3 has 14 amino acids. V shed 2 bases, J shed 5 bases, and the junction held 5 bases outside the gene matches. The CDR3 region is CSVEKAGGGDTQYF. CDR3 DNA sequence: TGCAGCGTTGAAAAAGCGGGAGGTGGAGATACGCAGTATTTT.

V gene TRBV9 combines with J gene TRBJ1-4; perhaps TRBD1 as D (6 bases). The CDR3 is 13 residues long. The germline V gene has CDR1 SGDLS and CDR2 YYNGEE. Trimming pared 7 bases from V and 8 bases from J, leaving 15 bases between. The CDR3, as DNA: TGTGCCAGCGGGCGGGGGGGACAAGAAAAACTGTTTTTT. Translated: CASGRGGQEKLFF.

This clonotype was seen more than once but under ten times. The genes are TRBV15 and TRBJ1-6; TRBD1 is a possible D gene (6 bases). The CDR3 has 13 residues. CDR1 is LNHNV, CDR2 YYDKDF, per germline (reference sequence). The V and J ends lost 4 bases and 7 bases respectively, with 8 bases between them. This CDR3 reads CATSTTGNSPLHF. The CDR3 nucleotides read TGTGCCACCAGCACCACAGGGAATTCACCCCTCCACTTT.

This sequence joins TRBV28 and TRBJ2-2; no definite D call. The CDR3 extends over 14 amino acids. CDR1 and CDR2 (germline): MDHEN, SYDVKM. The V end lost 8 bases, the J end lost 6 bases, and 16 bases lay between the germline ends. The CDR3 nucleotides are TGTGCCAGCGGTCCTATCAAATGGTCCGGGGAGCTGTTTTTT. This encodes CASGPIKWSGELFF.

This clonotype has just one count. The rearrangement links TRBV2 to TRBJ2-3; D remains unclear. CDR3 size: 15 residues. V was trimmed by 2 bases and J by 2 bases, leaving 11 bases between them. The germline V gene has CDR1 SNHLY and CDR2 FYNNEI. The chain's CDR3 is CASSESGVTTDTQYF. CDR3 in DNA: TGTGCCAGCAGTGAAAGTGGGGTGACCACAGATACGCAGTATTTT.

This clonotype has only a few counts. The rearrangement links TRBV20-1 to TRBJ2-3, with TRBD2 matching over 11 bases. V lost 5 bases to trimming and J lost 5 bases; unmatched junction nucleotides: 6. Germline values: CDR1 DFQATT, CDR2 SNEGSKA (reference sequence). The CDR3 loop spans 14 amino acids. The CDR3 DNA reads as TGCAGTGCTTTTAGCGGGGGGGGCGGAGATACGCAGTATTTT. Translation gives CSAFSGGGGDTQYF.

The chain links TRBV18 to TRBJ2-5; TRBD2 is a possible D gene (5 bases). CDR1 is KGHSH and CDR2 is LQKENI in the germline V gene. The CDR3 is 13 amino acids. Trimming stripped 2 bases from V and 5 bases from J, with 9 bases between. In nucleotides, the CDR3 is TGTGCCAGCTCACCAGGGGTAGCGGAGACCCAGTACTTC. Amino acids: CASSPGVAETQYF.

This chain's CDR3 is CASSQAGESYEQYF. CDR3 DNA: TGTGCCAGCAGCCAAGCGGGGGAGTCCTACGAGCAGTACTTC. The gene calls are TRBV4-2 and TRBJ2-7; maybe TRBD2 (6 bases). Trimming cost V 1 base and J 1 base, with 8 bases left between them. Germline V gene sequence: CDR1 LGHNA, CDR2 YNFKEQ. The CDR3 spans 14 residues.

This clonotype appeared a few times. V usage is TRBV4-2 and J usage is TRBJ2-3, with a tentative D call TRBD2 (6 bases). The CDR3 is made up of 18 amino acids. Trimming took off 0 bases at V and 0 bases at J, with 16 bases between the two ends. Per germline, CDR1 LGHNA and CDR2 YNFKEQ. The CDR3 protein is CASSQDVLGGGSTDTQYF. The CDR3 region has the DNA TGTGCCAGCAGCCAAGATGTCCTCGGGGGAGGTAGCACAGATACGCAGTATTTT.

This clonotype was recorded a few times. The chain employs TRBV7-2 and TRBJ2-1; D unclear. The germline V gene has CDR1 SGHTA and CDR2 FQGNSA. The CDR3 runs to 15 residues. V was trimmed by 1 base and J by 2 bases, leaving 9 bases between them. CDR3 region: CASSLVMAAYNEQFF. CDR3 coding DNA: TGTGCCAGCAGCTTAGTAATGGCTGCCTACAATGAGCAGTTCTTC.

This chain joins TRBV7-2 and TRBJ1-6, with 7 bases lining up with TRBD1. The CDR3 has 14 amino acids. In germline, CDR1 is SGHTA, CDR2 FQGNSA. Trimming took 5 bases from V and 7 from J; bases not matched to a gene: 5. The CDR3 DNA follows: TGTGCCAGCAGCAAACAGGGGTTGAATTCACCCCTCCACTTT. Translation gives CASSKQGLNSPLHF.

This clonotype appeared a few times. The chain links TRBV7-6 to TRBJ2-1; D call uncertain. The CDR3 sequence is 14 residues long. Germline CDR1 SGHVS, CDR2 FNYEAQ. V was cut by 0 bases and J by 6 bases, with 9 bases left in between. CDR3: CASSLAGQVNEQFF. The CDR3 coding sequence is TGTGCCAGCAGCTTAGCAGGTCAGGTCAATGAGCAGTTCTTC.

The sample holds a few counts of this clonotype. The V call is TRBV20-1, the J call TRBJ2-5; maybe TRBD2 (5 bases). The germline gives CDR1 DFQATT, CDR2 SNEGSKA (reference sequence). There are 15 residues in the CDR3. V lost 2 bases and J lost 1, with 14 bases in between. CDR3 loop: CSARRRGEGQETQYF. In DNA form, the CDR3 reads TGCAGTGCTAGAAGACGGGGAGAGGGCCAAGAGACCCAGTACTTC.

Only a few counts were recorded for this clonotype. The chain is built from TRBV6-1 and TRBJ2-1; D is unclear. Trimming pared 4 bases from V and 5 bases from J, leaving 9 bases between. The germline CDR1 and CDR2 sequences are MNHNS and SASEGT. This CDR3 is built from 13 residues. The CDR3 here is CASSASWDNEQFF. Here the CDR3 DNA reads TGTGCCAGCAGTGCCTCATGGGACAATGAGCAGTTCTTC.

The chain links TRBV24-1 to TRBJ2-1; 8 nucleotides agree with TRBD2. The J segment lost 12 bases and the V segment lost 9 bases, leaving 15 bases of the junction unmatched. This CDR3 region has 14 residues. Looked up from germline, CDR1 is KGHDR and CDR2 is SFDVKD. The CDR3 region is CATASGRESRWQFF. CDR3 nucleotides: TGTGCCACCGCAAGCGGGAGAGAGTCTCGGTGGCAGTTCTTC.

There are many counts of this clonotype. V is TRBV24-1 and J is TRBJ2-1; D gene ambiguous. From germline, CDR1 is KGHDR and CDR2 SFDVKD. Trimming pared 5 bases from V and 1 base from J, leaving 8 bases between. This CDR3 comprises 14 residues. CDR3 coding DNA: TGTGCCACCAGTGGGAAGTCATCCTACAATGAGCAGTTCTTC. Its translation is CATSGKSSYNEQFF.

This clonotype was found a few times. V is TRBV5-5 and J is TRBJ1-5; D gene ambiguous. V was cut by 2 bases and J by 0 bases, with 12 bases left in between. The germline V gene has CDR1 SGHKS and CDR2 YYEKEE (reference sequence). The CDR3 runs to 16 residues. CDR3 nucleotides: TGTGCCAGCAGCTTAGGTGCCGCTAATAGCAATCAGCCCCAGCATTTT. Encoded protein: CASSLGAANSNQPQHF.

As concerns this clonotype: A much bigger clone sits one base away, suggesting this may be a read error. The chain joins TRBV5-1 to TRBJ2-5; D is unresolved. CDR1 and CDR2 (germline): SGHRS, YFSETQ. This CDR3 contains 14 residues. The ends were cut back, 4 bases at V and 5 bases at J, with 15 bases in the middle. The CDR3 region has the DNA TGCGCCAGCAGCGTTGGTTCGTCACCCGAGACCCAGTACTTC. Amino acid sequence: CASSVGSSPETQYF. Together with reference TRBV5-1 and TRBJ2-5, the CDR3 gives the full variable domain: KAGVTQTPRYLIKTRGQQVTLSCSPISGHRSVSWYQQTPGQGLQFLFEYFSETQRNKGNFPGRFSGRQFSNSRSEMNVSTLELGDSALYLCASSVGSSPETQYFGPGTRLLVL.

This rearrangement joins TRBV28 to TRBJ2-5; TRBD1 is a possible D gene (5 bases). Trimming removed 7 bases at V and 6 bases at J, with 18 bases between. This CDR3 comprises 14 residues. Germline loops: CDR1 MDHEN, CDR2 SYDVKM. The CDR3 DNA reads as TGTGCCAGCACCCCCGCGCGACAGATGAAGACCCAGTACTTC. It codes for CASTPARQMKTQYF.

This clonotype was observed at least ten times. The CDR3 sequence is CASSPGQGSSYEQYF. The CDR3 DNA reads TGTGCCAGCAGCCCTGGACAGGGGAGCTCCTACGAGCAGTACTTC. The chain carries TRBV6-1 and TRBJ2-7; 9 bases map to TRBD1. This CDR3 spans 15 amino acids. In germline, CDR1 is MNHNS, CDR2 SASEGT. V lost 6 bases to trimming and J lost 0 bases; unmatched junction nucleotides: 6.

The CDR3 nucleotides read TGTGCCAGCAACCCCACAGGGAGGGCGGAAGAGACCCAGTACTTC. The encoded protein is CASNPTGRAEETQYF. The V call is TRBV6-1, the J call TRBJ2-5; a possible D gene is TRBD2 (7 bases). The germline V gene has CDR1 MNHNS and CDR2 SASEGT. There are 15 residues in the CDR3. V shed 7 bases and J shed 3 bases, with 18 bases lying between them.

The rearrangement joins TRBV7-8 to TRBJ2-5, with 7 bases fitting TRBD1. The germline gives CDR1 SGHVS, CDR2 FQNEAQ. V was clipped by 5 bases and J by 2 bases; unmatched bases: 8. The CDR3 is 15 residues long. The chain's CDR3 is CASSPGTAQQETQYF. CDR3 DNA: TGTGCCAGCAGCCCAGGGACAGCTCAGCAAGAGACCCAGTACTTC.

This chain links TRBV14 with TRBJ2-1; maybe TRBD2 (6 bases). The germline gives CDR1 SGHDN, CDR2 FVKESK. Trimming stripped 5 bases from V and 2 bases from J, with 19 bases between. There are 17 residues in the CDR3. The CDR3 loop is CASSRRPGGRAYNEQFF. The CDR3 DNA sequence: TGTGCCAGCAGCAGACGCCCCGGGGGACGAGCCTACAATGAGCAGTTCTTC.

This chain links TRBV4-3 with TRBJ2-1; 10 bases are shared with TRBD2. CDR1 and CDR2 (germline): LGHNA, YSLEER. This CDR3 is 16 amino acids long. With V trimmed by 4 bases and J by 4 bases, 7 bases remained unmatched. The CDR3 DNA reads as TGCGCCAGCAGCCCTAAGCCGGGACTAGCGTACAATGAGCAGTTCTTC. Amino acids: CASSPKPGLAYNEQFF.

This clonotype was picked up many times. This chain uses TRBV12-3 or TRBV12-4 with TRBJ2-2, with a possible D match to TRBD1 (6 bases). The germline V and J ends were trimmed by 6 bases and 3 bases, with 14 bases remaining between them. The CDR3 has 15 amino acids. CDR3 DNA sequence: TGTGCCAGCAGCCGCAGGGGTTGGGACACCGGGGAGCTGTTTTTT. Translated, it gives CASSRRGWDTGELFF.

This chain connects TRBV9 to TRBJ1-1; D unresolved. The CDR3 sequence is 14 residues long. V lost 4 bases and J 0 bases, leaving 10 bases between the germline ends. The germline CDR1 and CDR2 sequences are SGDLS and YYNGEE. The CDR3 reads CASSPDALNTEAFF. In nucleotides, the CDR3 is TGTGCCAGCAGCCCCGACGCCCTGAACACTGAAGCTTTCTTT.

There are a few counts of this clonotype. V and J are TRBV24-1 and TRBJ2-5; 7 bases fit TRBD1. Germline V CDR1 and CDR2: KGHDR, SFDVKD. The CDR3 contains 14 residues. V lost 3 bases and J lost 6; bases outside the gene matches: 6. DNA of the CDR3: TGTGCCACCAGTGATCAACGAGGGGGCAAGACCCAGTACTTC. It translates to CATSDQRGGKTQYF.

The J gene is TRBJ2-7, the V gene TRBV6-1, with D possibly matching TRBD1 (6 bases). The germline gives CDR1 MNHNS, CDR2 SASEGT. Trimming cost V 6 bases and J 0 bases, with 12 bases left between them. The CDR3 is 14 residues long. In DNA form, the CDR3 reads TGTGCCAGCAGAACAATGGACAGCTCCTACGAGCAGTACTTC. Protein sequence: CASRTMDSSYEQYF.